This T cell receptor beta chain was profiled in a study of breast tumors, draining lymph nodes, adjacent tissues. Study outcomes and limitations: That most tumor T cells come from lymph nodes remained unproven. Tumor repertoires ranked between lymph nodes and nontumor tissue in diversity, with V and J gene preferences.

Per the germline V gene, CDR1 is MNHEY and CDR2 is SMNVEV (reference sequence). V lost 2 bases, J lost 4 bases, and 1 base stayed unmatched. The CDR3 runs 14 residues. Each CDR3 protein gets one entry after TCRdb re-called the multiplex PCR reads with MiXCR. The sample has approximately 100,000 distinct CDR3 sequences, 30% seen once; the top ten hold approximately 5%. Breast cancer patients provided tissue from their axillary draining lymph nodes. This clonotype has at least ten counts. The antigen is not known. The V call is TRBV27, the J call TRBJ2-5; 10 bases agree with TRBD2. The source is a female donor with breast cancer. Some clones in this sample may be carry-over from other donors' samples. Sequenced sample: axillary lymph node tissue. DNA for the CDR3: TGTGCCAGCAGTTTACGACTAGCGGGAGAGACCCAGTACTTC. Protein: CASSLRLAGETQYF.